The clone carrying this T cell receptor (beta chain) was seen a few times. Its target is unknown. These data come from a study of identical twins. Notes on the study in general: Not following the same donors, the study drew its conclusions from cross-sectional statistical analysis. Cord blood beta clonotypes present at high abundance carried fewer insertions; no such pattern appeared in memory repertoires.

CDR3 length: 13 amino acids. The junction had 7 bases not matched to a gene; V was cut back by 2 bases and J by 7 bases. From germline, CDR1 is GTSNPN and CDR2 SVGIG (reference sequence). Template switching introduced a universal primer site, and the cDNA bore unique molecular identifiers. TCRdb passed the 5' RACE reads through MiXCR, listing each CDR3 protein once. The table shows roughly 770,000 distinct CDR3 sequences, with roughly 18% occurring only once. This sample was also put to use in a study of T cells expressing NK-cell markers. That paper adds: Among the experiments, several used an anti-gamma-delta TCR antibody to restrict sorting to alpha-beta TCR T cells.

The sequenced sample was PBMCs. The source of this sequence is a woman under 30 in good health. The rearrangement joins TRBV30 to TRBJ2-7, with 8 bases that match TRBD2. CDR3 DNA sequence: TGTGCCTGGAGTCTCGTCGGGAGGGGAGAGCAGTACTTC. It is translated as CAWSLVGRGEQYF.